The 7 T cell receptor beta chains presented below share a single source sample, sequenced in a study of blood T cell repertoires in COVID-19. Measured with immunoSEQ multiplex PCR; TCRdb has only the in-frame clones, and not every one. Here the sample spans around 270,000 clones, roughly 88% being singletons. The material sequenced was PBMCs or T cells enriched from blood (not recorded which). These receptors all come from a woman in her thirties or forties who had been exposed to COVID-19.

The chain uses TRBV10-3 and TRBJ2-1; TRBD2 might be the D (5 bases). The CDR3 extends over 17 amino acids. Germline loops: CDR1 ENHRY, CDR2 SYGVKD. V lost 0 bases to trimming and J lost 8 bases, with 20 bases between them. The CDR3 protein is CAISESSQRPADDEQFF. CDR3 nucleotides: TGTGCCATCAGTGAGTCTTCCCAGAGGCCAGCGGACGATGAGCAGTTCTTC.

This clone appeared once. The V and J genes are TRBV3-1 (or the pseudogene TRBV3-2) and TRBJ2-1; 8 nucleotides align to TRBD2. Germline CDR1 LGHDT, CDR2 YNNKEL (reference sequence). The CDR3 is 14 residues long. Trimming cost V 6 bases and J 15 bases; bases outside gene matches: 16. In DNA, the CDR3 is TGTGCCAGCAGTCACGTAACAAGGAGCGGGGGATGGTTCTTC. It encodes CASSHVTRSGGWFF.

CDR3 sequence: CAWRGQYNSPLHF. Here the CDR3 DNA reads TGTGCCTGGAGAGGACAGTATAATTCACCCCTCCACTTT. The chain carries TRBV30 and TRBJ1-6; weak D call: TRBD1 (6 bases). V was pared by 3 bases and J by 4 bases, with 7 bases between. The CDR3 contains 13 residues. CDR1 GTSNPN and CDR2 SVGIG come from the germline V gene (reference sequence).

This clone occurred once. The chain carries TRBV6-2 or TRBV6-3 and TRBJ2-1, with D perhaps TRBD2 (6 bases). Germline-derived CDR1 and CDR2 are MNHEY and SVGEGT. V dropped 0 bases and J dropped 6 bases, with 9 bases sitting between them. The CDR3 runs to 14 residues. CDR3 sequence: CASSYSAGSNEQFF. CDR3 in DNA: TGTGCCAGCAGTTACTCGGCGGGATCCAATGAGCAGTTCTTC.

The chain uses TRBV11-3 and TRBJ1-6; 7 nucleotides line up with TRBD1. The CDR3 length is 15 residues. CDR1 SGHNT and CDR2 YENEEA come from the germline V gene. The ends lost 5 bases at V and 6 bases at J; junction bases unmatched: 7. CDR3 sequence reads: CASSRQGGPNSPLHF. CDR3 nucleotide sequence: TGTGCCAGCAGCCGTCAGGGGGGACCTAATTCACCCCTCCACTTT.

This sequence joins TRBV21-1 and TRBJ1-1; the D segment call TRBD1 is taken from the table without a DNA check. TRBV21-1 is a pseudogene. CDR3 size: 14 residues. The CDR3 is CASGSPTGTTEAFF. The DNA of the CDR3 is TGTGCCAGCGGCTCCCCGACAGGGACCACTGAAGCTTTCTTT.

The rearrangement links TRBV5-1 to TRBJ1-3, with D possibly TRBD1 on 6 matching bases. The V gene lost 4 bases and the J gene lost 2 bases, with 16 bases spanning the gap. CDR3 size: 16 residues. The germline V gene encodes CDR1 SGHRS and CDR2 YFSETQ. The CDR3 protein is CASSGSTGNAGNTIYF. In DNA, the CDR3 is TGCGCCAGCAGCGGTAGTACAGGGAATGCTGGAAACACCATATATTTT.